This note documents a single T cell receptor beta chain sequence. Its antigen specificity is not known. Base qualities are not recorded, but no much larger clone differs from it by a single base. This entry is derived from a study of cytomegalovirus exposure and HLA in healthy donors listed by TCRdb under 2017. Study-wide context: According to a later analysis, one platform produced both the roughly 120 validation repertoires and the roughly 650 repertoires of the first cohort. The study was designed to test whether signatures of past pathogen exposure could be identified by cataloging public T cell receptors. Along with the approximately 650-subject first cohort, a separate validation cohort of approximately 110 different subjects was used. The study combined high-throughput TCR immunosequencing, statistical association of individual TCRs with disease status, and machine learning to predict cytomegalovirus infection status. Beyond this particular receptor, the publication reports: In the study, some 160 TCR beta chains were listed as associated with cytomegalovirus. The authors suggested that the approach could potentially be extended to other disease states and immunological phenotypes. Most TCR sequences were seen in very few donors, while some public TCRs were found in many individuals. In a later analysis, TCRs clustered in the first cohort were found to also tend to co-occur in the approximately 120 validation repertoires, with 94% of cluster scores above 0. In vitro tests confirmed that a few of the cytomegalovirus-associated TCR beta chains recognize cytomegalovirus antigens. All 120 or so repertoires were used to score co-occurrence in the validation cohort in a later analysis, because that analysis had no HLA typing for the cohort. The classifier was reported to diagnose cytomegalovirus status with high specificity and sensitivity in both the original cohort and the validation cohort.

Libraries were built with the immunoSEQ multiplex PCR assay. In the authors' own workflow: A statistical classification framework was built for diagnosing cytomegalovirus status from the catalog of TCR beta chain sequences. In TCRdb, the immuneACCESS table is reduced to in-frame sequences with V and J assigned. These tables do not hold every clone; where another copy was compared, an unresolved V gene accounts for under half, and the others remain unexplained. V, J and clone size reflect that table, while D and trimming were determined from the DNA. The sample yields about 160,000 clones; roughly 90% were counted once. The ten largest make up around 2.3% of the sample. Donors formed part of the validation cohort, which comprised fewer than 150 subjects and was distinct from the first cohort of 666 subjects. CDR1 and CDR2, looked up from the germline V gene (reference sequence), are MNHEY and SMNVEV. At the junction V is shortened by 4 bases and J by 5 bases, with 11 bases in between. From the cysteine through the phenylalanine, the CDR3 covers 13 amino acids. Kept here is only the CDR3 DNA, which spans 39 bases and is read in frame from base 1.

This clonotype was obtained from a woman younger than 30 in good health and CMV-seronegative. The chain is made from TRBV27 and TRBJ2-5, with the D gene too uncertain to name. Source material: PBMCs. CDR3 reads: CASSYRVWETQYF. The DNA sequence is as follows: TGTGCCAGCAGTTACAGAGTATGGGAGACCCAGTACTTC.